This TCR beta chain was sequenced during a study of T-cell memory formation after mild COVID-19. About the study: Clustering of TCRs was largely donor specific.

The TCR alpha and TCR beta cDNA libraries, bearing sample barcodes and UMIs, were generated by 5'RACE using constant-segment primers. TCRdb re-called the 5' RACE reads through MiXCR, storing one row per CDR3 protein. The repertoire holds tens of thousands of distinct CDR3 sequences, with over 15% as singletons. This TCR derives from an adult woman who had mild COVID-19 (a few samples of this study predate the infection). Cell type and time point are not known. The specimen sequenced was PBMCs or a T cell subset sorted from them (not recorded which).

CDR3: CSATSGLLNEQFF. The CDR3, as DNA: TGCAGTGCTACCTCGGGACTTCTAAATGAGCAGTTCTTC. V and J are TRBV20-1 and TRBJ2-1; D is possibly TRBD2 (6 bases). V gave up 4 bases and J gave up 7 bases, with 14 bases separating them. This CDR3 has 13 amino acids. The V gene's germline CDR1 is DFQATT and CDR2 SNEGSKA (reference sequence).